This T cell receptor beta chain was sequenced during a study of blood T cell repertoires in COVID-19. Background on the study: Samples taken during acute and convalescent COVID-19 were collected in the United States, Italy and Spain. PBMCs, B-cell-depleted T cells, or T cells were the source of the cDNA or gDNA that made up the material.

Generated by immunoSEQ multiplex PCR, the TCRdb table keeps only in-frame clones and is missing some. The sample yields approximately 81,000 clones, about 89% seen once. V shed 4 bases, J shed 7 bases, and the junction held 9 bases outside the gene matches. CDR1 and CDR2 from the germline V gene are SGHNT and YYREEE (reference sequence). The CDR3 totals 15 residues. The sequence was collected from a man between 65 and 85 years old with active or convalescent COVID-19. The source material was peripheral blood. The chain couples TRBV5-4 to TRBJ2-1, with 9 bases fitting TRBD2. Written as DNA, the CDR3 is TGTGCCAGCAGCATCGGGACTAGCCTTGGAAATGAGCAGTTCTTC. Protein: CASSIGTSLGNEQFF.